These T cell receptor beta chains were read from a single sample in a study of memory CD4+ T cells and cytomegalovirus serostatus. Libraries were prepared by immunoSEQ multiplex PCR; TCRdb keeps only in-frame clonotypes and omits some of them. Counted here are 52,000 or so clones, under 90% occurring once; the ten biggest clones make up less than 0.6%. Sample: memory CD4+ T cells from blood. The receptors come from an adult in good health and CMV-seronegative. Each CDR3 is given with its conserved first and last residue. Each record gives: D gene, V gene, J gene, clone size, CDR3 protein, CDR3 DNA. A D gene is named only where the DNA matches it firmly. Clone size is shown for a subset of rows, as once, few, many or a class of expanded clone.

TRBD1,TRBV5-4,TRBJ2-1,.,CASSLPTGGWSNEQFF,TGTGCCAGCAGCTTACCGACAGGGGGATGGAGCAATGAGCAGTTCTTC
.,TRBV20-1,TRBJ2-7,.,CSAPTLYEQYF,TGCAGTGCTCCCACCCTATACGAGCAGTACTTC
.,TRBV11-3,TRBJ2-1,few,CASSLDQGGTGSYNEQFF,TGTGCCAGCAGCTTAGATCAAGGAGGAACAGGGTCCTACAATGAGCAGTTCTTC
TRBD2,TRBV28,TRBJ2-1,.,CASSLSGTSGEQFF,TGTGCCAGCAGTTTAAGCGGGACTTCGGGTGAGCAGTTCTTC
TRBD1,TRBV19,TRBJ1-5,.,CASSMGTGYSNQPQHF,TGTGCCAGTAGTATGGGGACAGGATATAGCAATCAGCCCCAGCATTTT
.,TRBV6-5,TRBJ2-5,.,CASRSGFSEETQYF,TGTGCCAGCAGAAGCGGGTTCTCCGAAGAGACCCAGTACTTC
TRBD1,TRBV5-1,TRBJ1-1,.,CASSLEGQARGTEAFF,TGCGCCAGCAGCTTGGAGGGACAGGCCCGGGGGACTGAAGCTTTCTTT
.,TRBV27,TRBJ1-4,.,CASSLGSGTNEKLFF,TGTGCCAGCAGTCTAGGGTCAGGGACTAATGAAAAACTGTTTTTT
.,TRBV5-1,TRBJ1-3,.,CASSKEGISGNTIYF,TGCGCCAGCAGCAAAGAGGGGATTTCTGGAAACACCATATATTTT
TRBD1,TRBV5-8,TRBJ2-7,.,CASSFEGQGSDEQYF,TGTGCCAGCAGCTTTGAAGGACAGGGATCAGACGAGCAGTACTTC
TRBD1,TRBV28,TRBJ2-1,once,CASKSGQATNEQFF,TGTGCCAGCAAGTCCGGACAGGCTACCAATGAGCAGTTCTTC
.,TRBV7-8,TRBJ1-1,.,CASSLGQGRVGTEAFF,TGTGCCAGCAGCTTAGGCCAGGGGAGGGTCGGCACTGAAGCTTTCTTT
TRBD2,TRBV18,TRBJ2-5,.,CASSPPSVAGGSETQYF,TGTGCCAGCTCACCCCCGTCGGTAGCGGGGGGTTCGGAGACCCAGTACTTC
.,TRBV30,TRBJ2-2,.,CAWSVAMGVFGELFF,TGTGCCTGGAGCGTAGCCATGGGGGTATTCGGGGAGCTGTTTTTT
TRBD1,TRBV6-6,TRBJ2-7,.,CASSYRGQDYEQYF,TGTGCCAGCAGTTACCGAGGACAGGACTACGAGCAGTACTTC
TRBD2,TRBV11-2,TRBJ2-1,few,CASSLGTSGGINEQFF,TGTGCCAGCAGCTTAGGGACTAGCGGGGGGATAAATGAGCAGTTCTTC
.,TRBV9,TRBJ2-7,.,CASSVGDRTTYEQYF,TGTGCCAGCAGCGTGGGAGACAGGACCACCTACGAGCAGTACTTC
.,TRBV11-1,TRBJ2-1,.,CASSSSDNEQFF,TGTGCCAGCAGCTCCTCGGACAATGAGCAGTTCTTC
.,TRBV4-2,TRBJ1-5,.,CASSQGHTQPQHF,TGTGCCAGCAGCCAAGGGCATACTCAGCCCCAGCATTTT
TRBD1,TRBV5-6,TRBJ2-1,.,CASSLTRTGSYNEQFF,TGTGCCAGCAGCTTGACCAGGACAGGGTCCTACAATGAGCAGTTCTTC
.,TRBV4-1,TRBJ1-3,.,CASSKTVNSGNTIYF,TGCGCCAGCAGCAAGACAGTCAACTCTGGAAACACCATATATTTT
.,TRBV29-1,TRBJ1-1,.,CSVSQGKGTTEAFF,TGCAGCGTTTCACAAGGCAAGGGGACCACTGAAGCTTTCTTT
.,TRBV12-5,TRBJ2-3,.,CASSIGGADTQYF,TGTGCTAGTTCCATAGGGGGGGCAGATACGCAGTATTTT
.,TRBV5-6,TRBJ2-3,few,CASSPLAGPDTQYF,TGTGCCAGCAGCCCTCTCGCGGGGCCAGATACGCAGTATTTT
.,TRBV28,TRBJ1-6,few,CASSLQSGANSPLHF,TGTGCCAGCAGTTTGCAGTCGGGGGCCAATTCACCCCTCCACTTT
.,TRBV7-2,TRBJ2-1,few,CASSAGLLRRNNEQFF,TGTGCCAGCAGCGCTGGACTACTTCGTCGGAACAATGAGCAGTTCTTC
TRBD1,TRBV4-1,TRBJ2-1,.,CASSQEGTVMREQFF,TGCGCCAGCAGCCAAGAAGGGACAGTAATGCGTGAGCAGTTCTTC
TRBD1,TRBV7-2,TRBJ2-7,.,CASSSRQGAYEQYF,TGTGCCAGCAGCTCCAGACAGGGGGCCTACGAGCAGTACTTC
.,TRBV7-2,TRBJ1-5,.,CASSLAGVENQPQHF,TGTGCCAGCAGCTTAGCAGGGGTCGAAAATCAGCCCCAGCATTTT
TRBD1,TRBV10-2,TRBJ1-5,.,CASRTGVASNQPQHF,TGCGCCAGCAGAACAGGGGTAGCGAGCAATCAGCCCCAGCATTTT